Presented here are 24 T cell receptor beta chains from one specimen sequenced in a study of PD-1 blockade in classical Hodgkin lymphoma. Sequencing was performed with immunoSEQ multiplex PCR; in TCRdb, only in-frame clones are kept and a portion is missing. The sample comprises around 46,000 clones, less than 85% of which are singletons, and roughly 22% rests with the top ten. Following autologous stem cell transplantation, relapse occurred in every patient, and exposure to brentuximab vedotin varied. Specimen: peripheral blood mononuclear cells (PBMCs), collected before the second cycle of nivolumab. The receptor set was obtained from a human donor with classical Hodgkin lymphoma.

This rearrangement joins TRBV25-1 to TRBJ2-2; TRBD1 matches 10 bases. This CDR3 spans 17 amino acids. Per the germline V gene, CDR1 is MGHDK and CDR2 is SYGVNS. The J segment lost 7 bases and the V segment lost 2 bases, leaving 10 bases of the junction unmatched. The CDR3 coding sequence is TGTGCCAGCAGTGAAATAGACAGGGGGCACGGTGGCGGGGAGCTGTTTTTT. Its protein product is CASSEIDRGHGGGELFF.

Here the CDR3 reads CASRVGGGHWWVEQYF. Written as DNA, the CDR3 is TGTGCCAGCAGAGTCGGGGGGGGACATTGGTGGGTTGAGCAGTACTTC. The chain uses TRBV6-6 and TRBJ2-7; TRBD2 agrees at 8 bases. CDR3 length: 16 amino acids. Trimming took 6 bases from V and 7 from J; bases not matched to a gene: 17. Per the germline V gene, CDR1 is MNHNY and CDR2 is SVGAGI (reference sequence).

The CDR3 DNA reads TGCGCCAGCAGCCAAGGGGACCGGGACATAGAGACCCAGTACTTC. This gives the protein CASSQGDRDIETQYF. The chain employs TRBV4-3 and TRBJ2-5; perhaps TRBD1 as D (6 bases). Trimming stripped 1 base from V and 4 bases from J, with 13 bases between. CDR1 and CDR2 (germline): LGHNA, YSLEER. The CDR3 covers 15 residues.

V and J are TRBV6-5 and TRBJ2-1; D is unclear. With 0 bases removed from V and 0 bases from J, the gap between germline ends came to 9 bases. The CDR3 has 16 residues. From germline, CDR1 is MNHEY and CDR2 SVGAGI. CDR3 in DNA: TGTGCCAGCAGTTACTCGGGCTTGAGCTCCTACAATGAGCAGTTCTTC. It encodes CASSYSGLSSYNEQFF.

This clone was counted a single time. The chain joins TRBV28 to TRBJ1-2; D is possibly TRBD1 (5 bases). Per germline, CDR1 MDHEN and CDR2 SYDVKM. V was trimmed by 4 bases and J by 8 bases, leaving 14 bases between them. This CDR3 spans 13 amino acids. The CDR3 here is CASSSRRELGYTF. DNA of the CDR3: TGTGCCAGCAGTTCCCGCAGGGAATTAGGCTACACCTTC.

This clone appeared many times. Other DNA sequences in this sample translate to the same CDR3. CDR3 in DNA: TGTGCCAGTAACCGGCGCGGCTCTGGAAACACCATATATTTT. Translating it yields CASNRRGSGNTIYF. The chain uses TRBV19 and TRBJ1-3; no reliable D call. CDR3 length: 14 residues. The V end was cut by 7 bases, the J end by 0 bases, with 10 bases between. Per the germline V gene, CDR1 is LNHDA and CDR2 is SQIVND (reference sequence).

In this sample, this clone turned up many times. The chain recombines TRBV6-1 with TRBJ1-1, with D possibly being TRBD1 (5 bases). V was cut by 3 bases and J by 5 bases, with 10 bases left in between. The CDR3 spans 13 residues. Germline CDR1 is MNHNS and CDR2 is SASEGT. The CDR3 reads CASSELGETEAFF. The CDR3 DNA is TGTGCCAGCAGTGAGTTGGGGGAGACTGAAGCTTTCTTT.

This clone appeared a few times. J is TRBJ1-1 and V is TRBV4-2, with 8 positions matching TRBD1. V lost 3 bases, J lost 10 bases, and 4 bases stayed unmatched. The CDR3 is 12 residues long. CDR1 and CDR2 from the germline V gene are LGHNA and YNFKEQ. The CDR3 loop reads CASSQDRVRAFF. In nucleotides, the CDR3 is TGTGCCAGCAGCCAGGACAGGGTAAGAGCTTTCTTT.

This sequence joins TRBV18 and TRBJ2-7; 10 nucleotides agree with TRBD1. The CDR3 totals 14 residues. The V gene end was trimmed by 3 bases and the J gene end by 5 bases; junction bases not matched to a gene: 4. CDR1 is KGHSH and CDR2 is LQKENI in the germline V gene. The CDR3 spells CASSPGTGDNEQYF. Written as DNA, the CDR3 is TGTGCCAGCTCACCTGGGACAGGGGACAACGAGCAGTACTTC.

The chain employs TRBV9 and TRBJ1-2, with D possibly being TRBD1 (5 bases). Trimming removed 1 base at V and 8 bases at J, with 15 bases between. The CDR3 spans 14 residues. Germline V gene sequence: CDR1 SGDLS, CDR2 YYNGEE. The CDR3, as DNA: TGTGCCAGCAGCGTATCCCAGGGTCTCGGAGGCTACACCTTC. The encoded protein is CASSVSQGLGGYTF.

This clone has more than one count but fewer than ten. The chain carries TRBV28 and TRBJ1-1; D unresolved. The V end was cut by 4 bases, the J end by 2 bases, with 8 bases between. The CDR3 has 13 amino acids. CDR1 and CDR2 (germline): MDHEN, SYDVKM. CDR3 sequence reads: CASSSLENTEAFF. CDR3 in DNA: TGTGCCAGCAGTTCCCTAGAAAACACTGAAGCTTTCTTT.

The J gene is TRBJ2-7, the V gene TRBV11-3, with 8 positions matching TRBD2. The CDR3 is 15 residues long. J lost 0 bases, V lost 6 bases, and 7 bases had no gene match. Germline CDR1 is SGHNT and CDR2 is YENEEA. The CDR3 loop is CASSYIAGSSYEQYF. CDR3 bases: TGTGCCAGCAGTTATATAGCGGGAAGCTCCTACGAGCAGTACTTC. Full variable domain (rest looked up from reference TRBV11-3 and TRBJ2-7): EAGVVQSPRYKIIEKKQPVAFWCNPISGHNTLYWYLQNLGQGPELLIRYENEEAVDDSQLPKDRFSAERLKGVDSTLKIQPAELGDSAVYLCASSYIAGSSYEQYFGPGTRLTVT.

As for this clone: Mismatch with germline at one junction end may stem from a read error. The sample carries other DNA sequences with the same CDR3. This chain joins TRBV27 and TRBJ2-7, with TRBD2 matching 7 bases. Germline-derived CDR1 and CDR2 are MNHEY and SMNVEV (reference sequence). This CDR3 is 16 amino acids long. The CDR3 is CASSLSWEGPAYEQYF. In nucleotides, the CDR3 is TGTGCCAGCAGTTTATCGTGGGAGGGCCCGGCCTACGAGCAGTACTTT.

V usage is TRBV27 and J usage is TRBJ2-2; no reliable D call. The CDR3 extends over 13 amino acids. Per the germline V gene, CDR1 is MNHEY and CDR2 is SMNVEV (reference sequence). V lost 3 bases and J 7 bases, leaving 9 bases between the germline ends. CDR3 DNA: TGTGCCAGCAGTTTTGTGGTGGGCGGGGAGCTGTTTTTT. It yields the protein CASSFVVGGELFF.

The chain couples TRBV19 to TRBJ2-1, with D tentatively TRBD1 (5 bases). Trimming removed 3 bases at V and 0 bases at J, with 9 bases between. The CDR3 has 15 residues. Germline CDR1 is LNHDA and CDR2 is SQIVND (reference sequence). This chain's CDR3 is CASSMDKSSYNEQFF. In DNA, the CDR3 is TGTGCCAGTAGTATGGACAAGAGCTCCTACAATGAGCAGTTCTTC. Full variable domain (remainder filled in from reference TRBV19 and TRBJ2-1): DGGITQSPKYLFRKEGQNVTLSCEQNLNHDAMYWYRQDPGQGLRLIYYSQIVNDFQKGDIAEGYSVSREKKESFPLTVTSAQKNPTAFYLCASSMDKSSYNEQFFGPGTRLTVL.

The V gene is TRBV4-2, the J gene TRBJ2-5; D is perhaps TRBD2 (5 bases). CDR3 length: 16 amino acids. Germline V CDR1 and CDR2: LGHNA, YNFKEQ. V lost 0 bases and J 4 bases, leaving 15 bases between the germline ends. This CDR3 is CASSQDWNSEGETQYF. CDR3 sequence (DNA): TGTGCCAGCAGCCAAGATTGGAATAGCGAGGGAGAGACCCAGTACTTC.

This clone was counted once. This chain joins TRBV18 and TRBJ1-3; D call uncertain. Germline V lookup: CDR1 KGHSH, CDR2 LQKENI. The CDR3 runs 15 residues. The V gene lost 7 bases and the J gene lost 0 bases, with 13 bases spanning the gap. CDR3 nucleotides: TGTGCCAGCTACGAATACCGGGACTCTGGAAACACCATATATTTT. Amino acids: CASYEYRDSGNTIYF.

V gene TRBV10-1 combines with J gene TRBJ1-4; TRBD1 agrees at 7 bases. Germline values: CDR1 WNHNN, CDR2 SYGVQD (reference sequence). Losses at the gene ends were 2 bases for V and 8 bases for J; bases not matched to a gene: 8. The CDR3 is 15 residues long. DNA of the CDR3: TGCGCCAGCAGTGAGCCCCTAGGGGGCGAGGAAAAACTGTTTTTT. It is translated as CASSEPLGGEEKLFF.

For this clone: One end of the junction fails to match germline, which may point to a read error. The gene calls are TRBV15 and TRBJ1-3; D unclear. The CDR3 contains 16 residues. CDR1 and CDR2 from the germline V gene are LNHNV and YYDKDF (reference sequence). CDR3 in DNA: TGTGCCACCAGCCGAGAAGGGTACGGGTTGGGAAACACCATATATTTT. Translation gives CATSREGYGLGNTIYF.

V gene TRBV7-9 combines with J gene TRBJ2-7; 9 bases align to TRBD1. The CDR3 runs 14 residues. The V gene end was trimmed by 5 bases and the J gene end by 6 bases; junction bases not matched to a gene: 8. CDR1 SEHNR and CDR2 FQNEAQ come from the germline V gene (reference sequence). CDR3: CASSPLGTGSEQYF. CDR3 nucleotides: TGTGCCAGCAGCCCCTTAGGGACAGGGAGCGAGCAGTACTTC.

CDR3 sequence: CASSQDGQGNNNEQFF. CDR3 DNA: TGCGCCAGCAGCCAAGATGGGCAGGGGAACAACAATGAGCAGTTCTTC. The gene calls are TRBV4-3 and TRBJ2-1, with D perhaps matching TRBD1 (6 bases). The germline CDR1 and CDR2 sequences are LGHNA and YSLEER. V gave up 0 bases and J gave up 5 bases, with 14 bases separating them. CDR3 length: 16 amino acids.

The chain couples TRBV18 to TRBJ2-1; the D is unclear. Germline loops: CDR1 KGHSH, CDR2 LQKENI. Trimming left V 3 bases short and J 5 bases short, with 14 bases between. There are 15 residues in the CDR3. The CDR3 coding sequence is TGTGCCAGCTCACCGCCGGGTGCGGCCAACAATGAGCAGTTCTTC. This sequence encodes CASSPPGAANNEQFF.

The V gene is TRBV7-2, the J gene TRBJ2-3; D unresolved. The germline V and J ends were trimmed by 3 bases and 2 bases, with 9 bases remaining between them. From germline, CDR1 is SGHTA and CDR2 FQGNSA. The length of the CDR3 is 14 residues. The CDR3 here is CASSFRLPTDTQYF. CDR3 nucleotides: TGTGCCAGCAGCTTCCGGCTTCCCACAGATACGCAGTATTTT. Full variable domain (outside the CDR3, taken from reference TRBV7-2 and TRBJ2-3): GAGVSQSPSNKVTEKGKDVELRCDPISGHTALYWYRQSLGQGLEFLIYFQGNSAPDKSGLPSDRFSAERTGGSVSTLTIQRTQQEDSAVYLCASSFRLPTDTQYFGPGTRLTVL.

The genes are TRBV7-2 and TRBJ2-7, with D maybe TRBD1 (5 bases). Germline values: CDR1 SGHTA, CDR2 FQGNSA. Trimming cost V 1 base and J 3 bases, with 10 bases left between them. This CDR3 contains 14 residues. The CDR3 sequence: CASSLEAGIYEQYF. CDR3 DNA: TGTGCCAGCAGCTTAGAAGCAGGGATCTACGAGCAGTACTTC.